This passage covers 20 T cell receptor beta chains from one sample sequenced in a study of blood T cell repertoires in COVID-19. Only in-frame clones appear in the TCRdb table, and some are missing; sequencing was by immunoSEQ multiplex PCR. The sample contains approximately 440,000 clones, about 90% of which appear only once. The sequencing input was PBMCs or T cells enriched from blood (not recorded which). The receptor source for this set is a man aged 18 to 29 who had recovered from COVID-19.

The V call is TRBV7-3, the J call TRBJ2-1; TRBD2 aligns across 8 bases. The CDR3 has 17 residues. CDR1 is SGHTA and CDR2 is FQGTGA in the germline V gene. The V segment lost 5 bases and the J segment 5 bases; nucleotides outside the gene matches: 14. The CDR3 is CASSTTPISGRNNEQFF. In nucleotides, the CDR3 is TGTGCCAGCAGCACTACCCCTATCAGCGGGAGAAACAATGAGCAGTTCTTC.

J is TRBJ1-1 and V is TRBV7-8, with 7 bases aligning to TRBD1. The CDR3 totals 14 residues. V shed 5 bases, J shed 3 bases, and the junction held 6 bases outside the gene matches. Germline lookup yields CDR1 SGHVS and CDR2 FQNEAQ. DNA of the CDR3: TGTGCCAGCAGCCCCAGGGGGGAGCACACTGAAGCTTTCTTT. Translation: CASSPRGEHTEAFF. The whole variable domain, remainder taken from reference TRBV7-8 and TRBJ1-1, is GAGVSQSPRYKVAKRGQDVALRCDPISGHVSLFWYQQALGQGPEFLTYFQNEAQLDKSGLPSDRFFAERPEGSVSTLKIQRTQQEDSAVYLCASSPRGEHTEAFFGQGTRLTVV.

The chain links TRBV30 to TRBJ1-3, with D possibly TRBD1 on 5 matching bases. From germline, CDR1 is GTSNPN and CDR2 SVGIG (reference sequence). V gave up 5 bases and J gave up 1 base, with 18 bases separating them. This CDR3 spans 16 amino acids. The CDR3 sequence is CAWAGYWGDSGNTIYF. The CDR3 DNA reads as TGTGCCTGGGCGGGTTACTGGGGCGATTCTGGAAACACCATATATTTT.

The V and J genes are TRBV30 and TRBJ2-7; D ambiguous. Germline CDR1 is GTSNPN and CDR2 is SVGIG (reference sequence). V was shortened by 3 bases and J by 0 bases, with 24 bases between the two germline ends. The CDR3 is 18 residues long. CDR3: CAWRMFPLRDLSSYEQYF. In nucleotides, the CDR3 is TGTGCCTGGAGGATGTTCCCTCTCAGAGACTTAAGCTCCTACGAGCAGTACTTC.

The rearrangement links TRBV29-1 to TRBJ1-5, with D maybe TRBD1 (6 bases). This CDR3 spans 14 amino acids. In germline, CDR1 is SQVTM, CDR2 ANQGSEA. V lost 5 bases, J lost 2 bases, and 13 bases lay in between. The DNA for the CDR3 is TGCAGCGTTCAATTAAGGACAGGCAATCAGCCCCAGCATTTT. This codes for CSVQLRTGNQPQHF. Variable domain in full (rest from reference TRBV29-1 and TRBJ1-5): SAVISQKPSRDICQRGTSLTIQCQVDSQVTMMFWYRQQPGQSLTLIATANQGSEATYESGFVIDKFPISRPNLTFSTLTVSNMSPEDSSIYLCSVQLRTGNQPQHFGDGTRLSIL.

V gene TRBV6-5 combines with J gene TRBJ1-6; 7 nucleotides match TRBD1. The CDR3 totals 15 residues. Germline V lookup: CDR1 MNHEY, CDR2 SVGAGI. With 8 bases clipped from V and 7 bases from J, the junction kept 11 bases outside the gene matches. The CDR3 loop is CASGEVAGGNSPLHF. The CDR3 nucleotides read TGTGCCAGCGGCGAGGTGGCAGGGGGGAATTCACCCCTCCACTTT.

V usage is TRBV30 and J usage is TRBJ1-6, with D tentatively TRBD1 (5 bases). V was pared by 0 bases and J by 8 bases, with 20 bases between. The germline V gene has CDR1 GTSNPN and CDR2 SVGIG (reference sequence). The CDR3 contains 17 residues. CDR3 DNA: TGTGCCTGGAGTGTACTCAAGGGGAACGTGGGTCATTCACCCCTCCACTTT. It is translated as CAWSVLKGNVGHSPLHF.

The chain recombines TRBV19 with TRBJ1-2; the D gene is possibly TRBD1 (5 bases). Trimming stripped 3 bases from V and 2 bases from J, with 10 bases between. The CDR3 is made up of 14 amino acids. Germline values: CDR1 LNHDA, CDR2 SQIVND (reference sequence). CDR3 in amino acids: CASSMGGTNYGYTF. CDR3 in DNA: TGTGCCAGTAGTATGGGGGGGACGAACTATGGCTACACCTTC.

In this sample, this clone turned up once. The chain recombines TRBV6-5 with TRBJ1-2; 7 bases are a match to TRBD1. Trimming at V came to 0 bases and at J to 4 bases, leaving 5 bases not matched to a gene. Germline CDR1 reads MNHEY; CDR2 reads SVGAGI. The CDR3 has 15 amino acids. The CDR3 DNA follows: TGTGCCAGCAGTTACTCTCCGGGACAGCCCTATGGCTACACCTTC. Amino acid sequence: CASSYSPGQPYGYTF.

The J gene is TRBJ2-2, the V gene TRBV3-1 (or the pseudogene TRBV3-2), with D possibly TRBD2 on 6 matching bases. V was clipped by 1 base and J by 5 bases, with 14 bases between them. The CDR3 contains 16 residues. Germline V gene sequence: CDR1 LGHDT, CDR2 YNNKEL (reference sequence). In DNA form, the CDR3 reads TGTGCCAGCAGCCAAGCCGGGACTGGTTCGACCGGGGAGCTGTTTTTT. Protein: CASSQAGTGSTGELFF.

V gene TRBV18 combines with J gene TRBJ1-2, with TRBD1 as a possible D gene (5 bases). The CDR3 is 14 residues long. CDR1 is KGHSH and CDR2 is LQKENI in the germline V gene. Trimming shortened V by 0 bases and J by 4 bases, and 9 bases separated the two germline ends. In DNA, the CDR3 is TGTGCCAGCTCACCACCAGGGGCGGTCTATGGCTACACCTTC. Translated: CASSPPGAVYGYTF.

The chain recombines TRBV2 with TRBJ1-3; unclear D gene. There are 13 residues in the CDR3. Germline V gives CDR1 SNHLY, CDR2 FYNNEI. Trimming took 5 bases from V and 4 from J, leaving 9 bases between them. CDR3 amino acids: CASSPTAGNTIYF. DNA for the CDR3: TGTGCCAGCAGTCCCACTGCGGGAAACACCATATATTTT.

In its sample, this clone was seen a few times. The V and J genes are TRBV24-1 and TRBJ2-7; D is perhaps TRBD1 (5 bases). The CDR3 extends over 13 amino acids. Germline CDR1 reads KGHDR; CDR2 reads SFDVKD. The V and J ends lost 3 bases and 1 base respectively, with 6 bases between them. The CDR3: CATSDRQSYEQYF. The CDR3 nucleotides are TGTGCCACCAGTGATCGACAGTCCTACGAGCAGTACTTC.

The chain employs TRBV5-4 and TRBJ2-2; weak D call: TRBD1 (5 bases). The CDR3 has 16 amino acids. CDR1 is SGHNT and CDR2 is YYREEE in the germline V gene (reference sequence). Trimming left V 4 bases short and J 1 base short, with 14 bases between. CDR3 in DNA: TGTGCCAGCAGCACAGGACGGGCGATGAACACCGGGGAGCTGTTTTTT. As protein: CASSTGRAMNTGELFF.

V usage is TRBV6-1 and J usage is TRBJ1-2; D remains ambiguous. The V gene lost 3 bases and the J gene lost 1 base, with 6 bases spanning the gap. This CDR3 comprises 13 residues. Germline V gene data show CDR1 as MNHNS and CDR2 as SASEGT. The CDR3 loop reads CASSERINYGYTF. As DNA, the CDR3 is TGTGCCAGCAGTGAGAGGATTAACTATGGCTACACCTTC.

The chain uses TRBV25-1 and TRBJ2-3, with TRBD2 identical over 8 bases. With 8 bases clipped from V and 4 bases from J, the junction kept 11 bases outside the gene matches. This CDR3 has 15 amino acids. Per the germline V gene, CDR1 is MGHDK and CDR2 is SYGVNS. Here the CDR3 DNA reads TGTGCCAGCTCCTACGGCGGGACTAGAGCAGATACGCAGTATTTT. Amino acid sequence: CASSYGGTRADTQYF.

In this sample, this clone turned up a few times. The CDR3 DNA sequence: TGTGCCAGCAGCCAAGCACTCCGGGACAGTGAGACCCAGTACTTC. As protein: CASSQALRDSETQYF. The chain uses TRBV3-1 (or the pseudogene TRBV3-2) and TRBJ2-5, with TRBD1 identical over 7 bases. V lost 1 base and J lost 5; bases outside the gene matches: 7. The V gene's germline CDR1 is LGHDT and CDR2 YNNKEL (reference sequence). The CDR3 runs to 15 residues.

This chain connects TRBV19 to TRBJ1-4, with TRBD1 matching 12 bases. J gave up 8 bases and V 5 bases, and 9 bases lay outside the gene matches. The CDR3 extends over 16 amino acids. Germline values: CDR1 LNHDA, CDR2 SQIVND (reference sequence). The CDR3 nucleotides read TGTGCCAGTAGTGCGCCGGGACAGGGGGCCTCAGAAAAACTGTTTTTT. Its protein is CASSAPGQGASEKLFF.

The CDR3 loop reads CASSGLAASTDTQYF. CDR3 in DNA: TGTGCCAGCAGTGGCCTAGCTGCCAGCACAGATACGCAGTATTTT. This chain uses TRBV6-6 with TRBJ2-3, with a tentative D call TRBD2 (5 bases). The CDR3 extends over 15 amino acids. V shed 5 bases and J shed 0 bases, with 12 bases lying between them. Germline lookup yields CDR1 MNHNY and CDR2 SVGAGI (reference sequence).

The CDR3 region has the DNA TGTGCCAGCAGGCACCGGGACAGGGGGAACTACGAGCAGTACTTC. Translation gives CASRHRDRGNYEQYF. The chain recombines TRBV6-5 with TRBJ2-7; 11 bases map to TRBD1. Germline trimming cut 6 bases from V and 3 bases from J; bases unmatched to any gene: 7. The germline gives CDR1 MNHEY, CDR2 SVGAGI. This CDR3 comprises 15 residues.